A selection of T cell receptor beta chains follows, all from one sample in a study of CD8+CD57+ T cells in acquired aplastic anemia. TCRdb called the reads again in MiXCR, with one record for every CDR3 protein. The table includes under 350,000 distinct CDR3 sequences, 45% to 65% detected once. What was sequenced was sorted CD4+, CD8+, or CD8+CD57+ T cells (not recorded which) from PBMCs. The receptors were sampled from a human donor with severe aplastic anemia or a healthy control (not recorded which). CDR3s include the opening cysteine and the closing phenylalanine or tryptophan. Each record gives: V gene, clone size, D gene, J gene, CDR3 protein, CDR3 DNA. The D gene is left open where the match is weak. Size is omitted from some rows. Given values are once, few, many or a class for expanded clones.

>TRBV29-1|-|-|TRBJ2-7
CSVGGHSNEQYF
TGCAGCGTCGGGGGACATTCAAACGAGCAGTACTTC
>TRBV5-1|many|-|TRBJ2-1
CASSLGGAARVEQFF
TGCGCCAGCAGCTTAGGGGGGGCCGCCAGGGTGGAACAGTTCTTC
>TRBV7-2|once|-|TRBJ1-2
CASSLGGDGYGYTF
TGTGCCAGCAGCTTGGGGGGGGATGGCTATGGCTACACCTTC
>TRBV7-9|-|-|TRBJ2-3
CASSQPLDTTDTQYF
TGTGCCAGCAGCCAGCCCTTGGACACCACAGATACGCAGTATTTT
>TRBV2|-|TRBD1|TRBJ1-4
CASSDDRGGEKLFF
TGTGCCAGCAGCGACGACAGGGGTGGTGAAAAACTGTTTTTT
>TRBV5-1|-|-|TRBJ1-1
CASSWTDSSDTEAFF
TGCGCCAGCAGCTGGACAGACAGTAGCGACACTGAAGCTTTCTTT
>TRBV18|few|TRBD1|TRBJ1-2
CASSPGQGAWGYTF
TGTGCCAGCTCACCAGGACAGGGGGCCTGGGGCTACACCTTC
>TRBV5-1|-|-|TRBJ1-1
CASSDLSQGRTEAFF
TGCGCCAGCAGCGACCTATCACAGGGTCGCACTGAAGCTTTCTTT
>TRBV7-8|many|-|TRBJ1-5
CASSLERVRKGPQPQHF
TGTGCCAGCAGCTTAGAAAGGGTCCGGAAGGGTCCCCAGCCCCAGCATTTT
>TRBV29-1|-|TRBD2|TRBJ2-3
CSVEVGGGLTDTQYF
TGCAGCGTTGAGGTTGGCGGGGGGCTTACAGATACGCAGTATTTT
>TRBV7-3|-|TRBD1|TRBJ2-6
CASSRTGTGMTTGANVLTF
TGTGCCAGCAGCCGCACCGGGACAGGCATGACTACTGGGGCCAACGTCCTGACTTTC
>TRBV25-1|-|-|TRBJ2-5
CASSGAGDQETQYF
TGTGCCAGCAGTGGGGCAGGGGACCAAGAGACCCAGTACTTC
>TRBV6-5|many|TRBD1|TRBJ1-1
CASIRQGLNTEAFF
TGTGCCAGCATCAGACAGGGGTTGAACACTGAAGCTTTCTTT
>TRBV15|-|-|TRBJ1-5
CATSRDFQPQHF
TGTGCCACCAGCAGAGATTTTCAGCCCCAGCATTTT
>TRBV5-1|-|TRBD1|TRBJ1-6
CASSWDSDSPLHF
TGCGCCAGCAGCTGGGACAGCGATTCACCCCTCCACTTT
>TRBV19|-|TRBD1|TRBJ2-5
CASSMDRTTTQYF
TGTGCCAGTAGTATGGACAGGACAACGACCCAGTACTTC
>TRBV4-1|-|TRBD2|TRBJ2-3
CASSPEAGGSTDTQYF
TGCGCCAGCAGCCCCGAAGCGGGAGGCAGCACAGATACGCAGTATTTT
>TRBV7-2|once|-|TRBJ1-2
CASSLEGRGTYGYTF
TGTGCCAGCAGCTTGGAAGGAAGGGGAACTTATGGCTACACCTTC
>TRBV4-1|-|-|TRBJ2-1
CASSHRPSSYNEQFF
TGCGCCAGCAGCCACAGGCCGAGCTCCTACAATGAGCAGTTCTTC
>TRBV5-1|-|TRBD1|TRBJ1-6
CASSPPRQGSPLHF
TGCGCCAGCAGCCCGCCGCGACAGGGCTCACCCCTCCACTTT
>TRBV9|-|-|TRBJ2-5
CATRRGGEETQYF
TGTGCCACCCGGCGGGGAGGAGAAGAGACCCAGTACTTC
>TRBV14|-|-|TRBJ2-7
CASSLMAVRADEQYF
TGTGCCAGCAGCTTAATGGCGGTCAGGGCGGACGAGCAGTACTTC
>TRBV27|many|-|TRBJ1-5
CASSTGLQPQHF
TGTGCCAGCAGTACAGGTCTTCAGCCCCAGCATTTT
>TRBV12-3/TRBV12-4|many|-|TRBJ2-3
CASSLWPGVADTQYF
TGTGCCAGCAGTTTATGGCCGGGGGTGGCAGATACGCAGTATTTT
>TRBV5-1|-|TRBD1|TRBJ2-5
CASSPLDRGQETQYF
TGCGCCAGCAGCCCCTTGGACAGGGGCCAAGAGACCCAGTACTTC
>TRBV20-1|-|-|TRBJ1-1
CSARDRLTTDQAFF
TGCAGTGCTAGAGATCGATTAACCACAGATCAAGCTTTCTTT
>TRBV5-4|-|TRBD1|TRBJ2-7
CASTTDRGDEQYF
TGTGCCAGCACCACGGACAGGGGAGACGAGCAGTACTTC
>TRBV7-2|many|TRBD2|TRBJ2-3
CASSYKGTSFTDTQYF
TGTGCCAGCAGCTATAAAGGGACTAGCTTCACAGATACGCAGTATTTT
>TRBV24-1|-|TRBD2|TRBJ2-2
CATSDSGLAGSGELFF
TGTGCCACCAGTGACTCGGGACTAGCGGGATCCGGGGAGCTGTTTTTT
>TRBV6-2/TRBV6-3|many|-|TRBJ2-7
CASRRGSSYEQYF
TGTGCCAGCAGACGGGGAAGCTCCTACGAGCAGTACTTC
>TRBV6-1|-|-|TRBJ1-1
CASFALAGAFF
TGTGCCAGCTTCGCACTGGCCGGAGCTTTCTTT
>TRBV20-1|-|-|TRBJ1-5
CSALHGLNQPQHF
TGCAGTGCTCTACACGGGCTCAATCAGCCCCAGCATTTT
>TRBV20-1|-|-|TRBJ1-5
CSARGKGNGNQPQHF
TGCAGTGCTAGAGGAAAGGGGAATGGCAATCAGCCCCAGCATTTT
>TRBV5-1|-|TRBD1|TRBJ2-7
CRQTDREDSYEQYF
TGCCGCCAGACAGACAGGGAAGATTCCTACGAGCAGTACTTC
>TRBV7-7|-|TRBD2|TRBJ2-5
CVSSLAGGETQYF
TGTGTTAGCAGCTTAGCGGGCGGGGAGACCCAGTACTTC
>TRBV20-1|-|-|TRBJ2-7
CSARPSGTRAYEQYF
TGCAGTGCTAGACCTTCGGGGACACGGGCCTACGAGCAGTACTTC
>TRBV25-1|-|-|TRBJ1-2
CASSQEEEGYGYTF
TGTGCCAGCAGCCAAGAAGAAGAGGGATATGGCTACACCTTC
>TRBV5-1|few|-|TRBJ2-7
CASSYEQYF
TGCGCCAGCTCCTACGAGCAGTACTTC
>TRBV4-3|once|-|TRBJ2-7
CASSQAANRGHEQYF
TGCGCCAGCAGCCAAGCGGCCAACCGGGGGCACGAGCAGTACTTC
>TRBV7-9|few|TRBD2|TRBJ2-1
CASSLGSGRLNNEQFF
TGTGCCAGCAGCTTAGGGAGCGGGAGGCTAAACAATGAGCAGTTCTTC
>TRBV11-2|many|-|TRBJ2-5
CASSRGGRGQETQYF
TGTGCCAGCAGCCGAGGGGGGAGAGGACAAGAGACCCAGTACTTC
>TRBV2|-|TRBD2|TRBJ2-3
CASRDWGGGNTDTQYF
TGTGCCAGCAGGGACTGGGGCGGGGGAAACACAGATACGCAGTATTTT
>TRBV3-1|many|TRBD2|TRBJ2-5
CASSPWGGETQYF
TGTGCCAGCAGCCCGTGGGGGGGAGAGACCCAGTACTTC
>TRBV19|-|-|TRBJ1-2
CASSPSSSTVYGYTF
TGTGCCAGCAGTCCCTCCTCCTCGACAGTCTATGGCTACACCTTC
>TRBV29-1|many|-|TRBJ2-3
CSVEPPVTDTQYF
TGCAGCGTTGAACCCCCAGTCACAGATACGCAGTATTTT
>TRBV7-3|-|-|TRBJ2-5
CASSQVRQETQYF
TGCGCCAGCAGCCAAGTGAGGCAGGAGACCCAGTACTTC
>TRBV7-6|-|TRBD1|TRBJ2-7
CASSPGTAEQYF
TGTGCCAGCAGCCCGGGGACAGCTGAGCAGTACTTC
>TRBV20-1|few|-|TRBJ2-3
CSASQGSGDTQYF
TGCAGTGCTAGCCAGGGGAGTGGAGATACGCAGTATTTT